These 8 T cell receptor beta chains came from one sample sequenced in a study of T cell clonality in common variable immunodeficiency. Study outcomes and limitations: Fewer deletions and N-nucleotide insertions were reportedly seen in common variable immunodeficiency TCR beta sequences.

Measured with immunoSEQ multiplex PCR; TCRdb has only the in-frame clones, and not every one. The sample holds 30,000 or so clones, and no clone turns up only once. For these TCRs, the target antigens are not known. The sequencing input was peripheral blood mononuclear cells. The source of these receptors is a human donor with common variable immunodeficiency.

This clone was observed a few times. The CDR3 end lies 3 residues beyond the end of the read and is filled in from the germline J gene. The chain joins TRBV5-1 to TRBJ1-5; 7 bases are shared with TRBD1. Germline V lookup: CDR1 SGHRS, CDR2 YFSETQ. The junction had 3 bases not matched to a gene; V was cut back by 0 bases and J by 6 bases. This CDR3 spans 14 amino acids. CDR3 residues: CASSLGDRSQPQHF. The DNA read from the CDR3 is TGCGCCAGCAGCTTGGGGGACAGAAGTCAGCCC. The entire variable domain, with the rest obtained from reference TRBV5-1 and TRBJ1-5, is as follows: KAGVTQTPRYLIKTRGQQVTLSCSPISGHRSVSWYQQTPGQGLQFLFEYFSETQRNKGNFPGRFSGRQFSNSRSEMNVSTLELGDSALYLCASSLGDRSQPQHFGDGTRLSIL.

This clone was seen only a few times. CDR3 DNA (partial): TGTGCCAGCAGCTTACAGTCCAGGGTTATTTGGAACACTGAA. Protein sequence: CASSLQSRVIWNTE. The whole CDR3 reads CASSLQSRVIWNTEAFF. This chain connects TRBV7-8 to TRBJ1-1, with D possibly matching TRBD1 (5 bases). The sequence runs out 3 residues before the end of the CDR3; the remainder is reconstructed from the germline J gene. The CDR3 is 17 amino acids. With 2 bases removed from V and 1 base from J, the gap between germline ends came to 17 bases. Germline CDR1 SGHVS, CDR2 FQNEAQ.

In regard to this clone: One end of the junction does not line up with germline, which may come from a read error. The read ends 3 residues shy of where the CDR3 ends; the end is completed using the germline J gene. The rearrangement links TRBV7-7 to TRBJ1-3; TRBD1 matches at 8 bases. CDR1 SSHAT and CDR2 FNYEAQ come from the germline V gene (reference sequence). The CDR3 length is 15 residues. The sequenced part of the CDR3 DNA is TGTGCTAGCAGCCCCGGGACAGGCAATGGAAACACC. Translation gives CASSPGTGNGNT. From start to end, the CDR3 is CASSPGTGNGNTIYF.

This clone occurred many times. Read coverage stops 3 residues before the CDR3 terminus; the germline J gene supplies the remainder. The chain is built from TRBV7-2 and TRBJ2-2; 11 bases are a match to TRBD2. The CDR3 sequence is 16 residues long. Germline V gene data show CDR1 as SGHTA and CDR2 as FQGNSA. The part of the CDR3 DNA that was read is TGTGCCAGCAGCTTAGCCTTAGCGGGGGGGCTTAAAGAG. It is translated as CASSLALAGGLKE. In full, the CDR3 reads CASSLALAGGLKELFF.

This clone was counted many times. Coverage ceases 3 residues before the CDR3 finishes, and the germline J gene fills in the end. V usage is TRBV7-8 and J usage is TRBJ2-1; TRBD2 matches 12 bases. CDR1 and CDR2 (germline): SGHVS, FQNEAQ. This CDR3 is 15 amino acids long. Germline trimming cut 1 base from V and 8 bases from J; bases unmatched to any gene: 3. CDR3 bases read: TGTGCCAGCAGCTTAGAACTAGCGGGGGGCTATGAG. Protein product: CASSLELAGGYE. The entire CDR3 is CASSLELAGGYEQFF. The full variable domain, in which reference TRBV7-8 and TRBJ2-1 provide the parts outside the CDR3, is GAGVSQSPRYKVAKRGQDVALRCDPISGHVSLFWYQQALGQGPEFLTYFQNEAQLDKSGLPSDRFFAERPEGSVSTLKIQRTQQEDSAVYLCASSLELAGGYEQFFGPGTRLTVL.

As regards this clone: With the read ending 3 residues before the CDR3 end, the germline J gene is used to fill in that end. The chain recombines TRBV7-9 with TRBJ2-7; 8 bases line up with TRBD1. J lost 1 base, V lost 3 bases, and 2 bases had no gene match. This CDR3 contains 14 residues. Germline loops: CDR1 SEHNR, CDR2 FQNEAQ (reference sequence). The sequenced part of the CDR3 DNA is TGTGCCAGCAGCTTGGGACAGGAATCCTACGAG. Translation gives CASSLGQESYE. The whole CDR3 protein is CASSLGQESYEQYF. The entire variable domain, with the rest obtained from reference TRBV7-9 and TRBJ2-7, is as follows: DTGVSQNPRHKITKRGQNVTFRCDPISEHNRLYWYRQTLGQGPEFLTYFQNEAQLEKSRLLSDRFSAERPKGSFSTLEIQRTEQGDSAMYLCASSLGQESYEQYFGPGTRLTVT.

This clone was counted ten times or more. The sequenced fragment ends 3 residues before the CDR3 boundary, so the rest is inferred from the germline J gene. The rearrangement joins TRBV5-6 to TRBJ2-7; TRBD1 might be the D (6 bases). The germline V gene encodes CDR1 SGHDT and CDR2 YYEEEE. The CDR3 consists of 14 residues. The ends were cut back, 4 bases at V and 0 bases at J, with 11 bases in the middle. The DNA read from the CDR3 is TGTGCCAGCAGCGGGGGCTCGAGCTCCTACGAG. It specifies CASSGGSSSYE. The CDR3 as a whole reads CASSGGSSSYEQYF.

This clone was detected many times. The read ends 3 residues shy of where the CDR3 ends; the end is completed using the germline J gene. The chain uses TRBV7-2 and TRBJ2-4; D perhaps matches TRBD1 (6 bases). CDR1 is SGHTA, CDR2 FQGNSA, per germline. This CDR3 region has 14 residues. Trimming removed 1 base at V and 6 bases at J, with 10 bases between. The CDR3 here is CASSLDRAGNIQYF. CDR3 DNA, as far as it was read: TGTGCCAGCAGCTTAGACAGGGCCGGAAACATT.